Reported below is one TCR beta chain. The antigen is not known. The data were obtained in a study of T cell responses to AZD1222 COVID-19 vaccine. Findings and caveats of the study: None of the repertoires were sampled until the peak T cell response had passed.

Clones were sequenced by immunoSEQ multiplex PCR, and TCRdb holds only the in-frame ones, with some missing. The data contain more than 85,000 clones, 85% to 90% of them singletons. Germline CDR1 SGHDN, CDR2 FVKESK. Trimming removed 0 bases at V and 6 bases at J, with 11 bases between. The CDR3 spans 14 residues. Specimen: peripheral blood, collected 28 days after the second AZD1222 dose. The genes are TRBV14 and TRBJ1-2; weak D call: TRBD1 (6 bases). The sequence came from an adult who received the AZD1222 COVID-19 vaccine. CDR3 nucleotide sequence: TGTGCCAGCAGCCAAGATGGTACAGGGAATGGCTACACCTTC. Translated, it gives CASSQDGTGNGYTF.